The entry below describes one T cell receptor beta chain. This sample is drawn from a study of blood T cell repertoires in COVID-19. About the research overall: Samples taken during acute and convalescent COVID-19 were collected in the United States, Italy and Spain. PBMCs, B-cell-depleted T cells, or T cells were the source of the cDNA or gDNA that made up the material.

Authors' processing steps: Amplifying reference gene primers gave estimates of nucleated cell counts. Some clones are missing from TCRdb's copy, which holds only in-frame ones; the method was immunoSEQ multiplex PCR. V, J and clone size derive from that table, while D and trimming were established from the DNA sequence. Here the sample spans around 500,000 clones, over 75% being singletons. Germline V gene data show CDR1 as SGHAT and CDR2 as FQNNGV. The CDR3 sequence is 15 residues long. The ends were cut back, 2 bases at V and 0 bases at J, with 8 bases in the middle. The receptor was isolated from a human donor in a cohort sampled during active COVID-19. The chain links TRBV11-2 to TRBJ1-3, with D perhaps TRBD1 (5 bases). Sequencing was performed on peripheral blood. CDR3 loop: CASSLMGGSGNTIYF. CDR3 DNA sequence: TGTGCCAGCAGCTTAATGGGGGGCTCTGGAAACACCATATATTTT.